This TCR beta chain stems from a study of T cells in Graves' hyperthyroidism and ophthalmopathy. Study-wide context: Peripheral blood samples were taken at initial diagnosis, prior to any treatment.

Points on this clonotype: Its antigen is currently unknown.

Findings of the study overall: Before onset, ophthalmopathy was predicted by the model a median approximately 6.5 months earlier. Ophthalmopathy was separated from stable hyperthyroidism by a 13 V-J model.

Disease duration under 2 months; hyperthyroidism patients were aged 18 to 65. Per germline, CDR1 MDHEN and CDR2 SYDVKM. V was pared by 10 bases and J by 4 bases, with 11 bases of the junction left unmatched. The CDR3 consists of 14 residues. TCR beta CDR3 regions were amplified from RNA transcripts. Researchers ran a first-round RT-PCR on the TCR CDR3 using the HTBI primer set. TCRdb reprocessed the multiplex PCR reads with MiXCR, giving one entry per CDR3 protein. In the table there are about 560,000 distinct CDR3 sequences, roughly a sixth of which are singletons. The TCR originated in a woman between 18 and 29 years old with Graves' hyperthyroidism. The sequencing sample was made of blood. J is TRBJ2-7 and V is TRBV28; 9 bases are a match to TRBD2. The CDR3 nucleotides are TGTGCCACCACTATAGCGGGAGAGGAGTACGAGCAGTACTTC. Translated, it gives CATTIAGEEYEQYF.